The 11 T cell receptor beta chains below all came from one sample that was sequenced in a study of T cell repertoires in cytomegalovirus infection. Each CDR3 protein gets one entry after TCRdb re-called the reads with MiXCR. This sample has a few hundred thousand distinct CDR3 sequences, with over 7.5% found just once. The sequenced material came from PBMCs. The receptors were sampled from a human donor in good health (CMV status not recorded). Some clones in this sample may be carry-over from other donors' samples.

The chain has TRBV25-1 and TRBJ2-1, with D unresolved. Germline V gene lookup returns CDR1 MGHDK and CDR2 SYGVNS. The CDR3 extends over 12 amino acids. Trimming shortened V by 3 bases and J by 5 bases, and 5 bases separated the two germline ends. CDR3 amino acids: CASSDRNNEQFF. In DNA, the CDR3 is TGTGCCAGCAGTGACAGAAACAATGAGCAGTTCTTC.

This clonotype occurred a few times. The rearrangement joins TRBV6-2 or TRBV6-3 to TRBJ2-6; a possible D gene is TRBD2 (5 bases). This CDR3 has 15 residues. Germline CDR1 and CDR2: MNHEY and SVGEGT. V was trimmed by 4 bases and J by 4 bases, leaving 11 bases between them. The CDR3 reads CASSSLAAGANVLTF. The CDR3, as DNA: TGTGCCAGCAGTTCCCTAGCCGCCGGGGCCAACGTCCTGACTTTC.

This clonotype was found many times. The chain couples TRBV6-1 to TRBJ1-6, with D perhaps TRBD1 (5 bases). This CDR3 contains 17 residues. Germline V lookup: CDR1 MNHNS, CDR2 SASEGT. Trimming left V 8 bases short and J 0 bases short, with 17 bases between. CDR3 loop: CASEKGWGASYNSPLHF. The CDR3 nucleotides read TGTGCCAGCGAAAAGGGATGGGGCGCCTCCTATAATTCACCCCTCCACTTT.

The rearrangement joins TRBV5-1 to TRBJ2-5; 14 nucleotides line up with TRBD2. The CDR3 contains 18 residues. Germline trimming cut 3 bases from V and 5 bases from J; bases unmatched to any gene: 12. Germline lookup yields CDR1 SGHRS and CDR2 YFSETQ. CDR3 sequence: CASSSPGTSGRKRETQYF. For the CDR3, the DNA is TGCGCCAGCAGCTCCCCGGGGACTAGCGGGAGAAAACGTGAGACCCAGTACTTC.

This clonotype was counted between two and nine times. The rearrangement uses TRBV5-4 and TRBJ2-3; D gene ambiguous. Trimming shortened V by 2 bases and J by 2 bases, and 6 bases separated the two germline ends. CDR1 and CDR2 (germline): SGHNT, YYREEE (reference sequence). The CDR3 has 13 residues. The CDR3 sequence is CASSFGFTDTQYF. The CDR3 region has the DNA TGTGCCAGCAGCTTTGGATTCACAGATACGCAGTATTTT.

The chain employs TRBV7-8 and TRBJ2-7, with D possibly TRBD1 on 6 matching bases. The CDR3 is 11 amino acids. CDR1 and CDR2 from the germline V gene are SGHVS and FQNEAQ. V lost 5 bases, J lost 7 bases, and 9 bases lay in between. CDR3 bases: TGTGCCAGCAGCGGGACACGGGAGCAGTACTTC. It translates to CASSGTREQYF.

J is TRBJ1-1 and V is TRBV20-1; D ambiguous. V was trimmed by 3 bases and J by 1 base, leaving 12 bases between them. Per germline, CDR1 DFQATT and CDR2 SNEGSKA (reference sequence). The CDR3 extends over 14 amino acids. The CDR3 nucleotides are TGCAGTGCTAGGACCCCCTGGAAGAACACTGAAGCTTTCTTT. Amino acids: CSARTPWKNTEAFF.

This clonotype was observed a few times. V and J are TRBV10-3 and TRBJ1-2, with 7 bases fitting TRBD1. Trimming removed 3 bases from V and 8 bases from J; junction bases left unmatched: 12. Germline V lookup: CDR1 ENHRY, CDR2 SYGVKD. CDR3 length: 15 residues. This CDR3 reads CAISDLKEGATGYTF. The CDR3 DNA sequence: TGTGCCATCAGTGACCTAAAAGAGGGGGCTACCGGCTACACCTTC.

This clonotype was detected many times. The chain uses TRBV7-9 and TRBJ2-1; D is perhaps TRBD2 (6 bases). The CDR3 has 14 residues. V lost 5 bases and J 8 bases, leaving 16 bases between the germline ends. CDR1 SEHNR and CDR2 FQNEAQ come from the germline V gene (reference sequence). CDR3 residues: CASSPREGGDEQFF. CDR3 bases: TGTGCCAGCAGCCCTCGAGAGGGAGGAGATGAGCAGTTCTTC. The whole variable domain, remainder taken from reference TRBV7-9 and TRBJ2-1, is DTGVSQNPRHKITKRGQNVTFRCDPISEHNRLYWYRQTLGQGPEFLTYFQNEAQLEKSRLLSDRFSAERPKGSFSTLEIQRTEQGDSAMYLCASSPREGGDEQFFGPGTRLTVL.

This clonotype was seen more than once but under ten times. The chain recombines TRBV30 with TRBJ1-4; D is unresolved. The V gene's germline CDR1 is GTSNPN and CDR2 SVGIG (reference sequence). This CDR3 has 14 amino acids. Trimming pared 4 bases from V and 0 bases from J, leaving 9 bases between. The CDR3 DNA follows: TGTGCCTGGACTCAACATGCAACTAATGAAAAACTGTTTTTT. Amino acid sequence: CAWTQHATNEKLFF.

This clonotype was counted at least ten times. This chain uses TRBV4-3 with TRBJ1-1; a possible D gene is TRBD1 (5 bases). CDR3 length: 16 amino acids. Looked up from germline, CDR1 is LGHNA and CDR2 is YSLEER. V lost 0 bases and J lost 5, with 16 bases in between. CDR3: CASSQDLRGEGTEAFF. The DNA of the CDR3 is TGCGCCAGCAGCCAAGATCTCCGGGGGGAAGGGACTGAAGCTTTCTTT.